Presented here are 21 T cell receptor beta chains from one specimen sequenced in a study of monozygotic twins with cystic fibrosis. Generated by immunoSEQ multiplex PCR, the TCRdb table keeps only in-frame clones and is missing some. Of tens of thousands of clones listed, approximately 98% are singletons. Sequenced sample: blood. The receptor source for this set is a girl aged 10-17 years with cystic fibrosis.

V gene TRBV5-1 combines with J gene TRBJ2-1; no firm D call. The V gene lost 0 bases and the J gene lost 0 bases, with 7 bases spanning the gap. The CDR3 is 15 amino acids. The germline V gene has CDR1 SGHRS and CDR2 YFSETQ. DNA of the CDR3: TGCGCCAGCAGCTTGGTTGGTTCCTCCTACAATGAGCAGTTCTTC. Translated: CASSLVGSSYNEQFF. Using reference TRBV5-1 and TRBJ2-1 for the parts outside the CDR3, the full variable domain is KAGVTQTPRYLIKTRGQQVTLSCSPISGHRSVSWYQQTPGQGLQFLFEYFSETQRNKGNFPGRFSGRQFSNSRSEMNVSTLELGDSALYLCASSLVGSSYNEQFFGPGTRLTVL.

The J gene is TRBJ1-2, the V gene TRBV15; 7 bases map to TRBD1. CDR3 size: 17 residues. V was clipped by 0 bases and J by 6 bases; unmatched bases: 13. In germline, CDR1 is LNHNV, CDR2 YYDKDF (reference sequence). As DNA, the CDR3 is TGTGCCACCAGCAGAGATCATCCGGGGACAGTCTTTGATGGCTACACCTTC. Its translation is CATSRDHPGTVFDGYTF.

The V gene is TRBV6-5, the J gene TRBJ1-6; D ambiguous. CDR3 size: 13 residues. Germline lookup yields CDR1 MNHEY and CDR2 SVGAGI. V lost 6 bases and J lost 9, with 12 bases in between. The CDR3: CASSPARFSPLHF. The CDR3, as DNA: TGTGCCAGCAGCCCGGCGCGATTTTCACCCCTCCACTTT.

V usage is TRBV7-9 and J usage is TRBJ2-1, with D perhaps assigned TRBD1 or TRBD2 (5 bases each). Germline-derived CDR1 and CDR2 are SEHNR and FQNEAQ (reference sequence). V lost 5 bases, J lost 4 bases, and 15 bases lay in between. This CDR3 contains 15 residues. CDR3 sequence (DNA): TGTGCCAGCAGCGGGGCTAGCATTTCGTACAATGAGCAGTTCTTC. It is translated as CASSGASISYNEQFF.

The V and J genes are TRBV29-1 and TRBJ1-2; D unresolved. V lost 4 bases, J lost 4 bases, and 16 bases lay in between. Germline values: CDR1 SQVTM, CDR2 ANQGSEA. The CDR3 has 14 amino acids. As DNA, the CDR3 is TGCAGCGTTGTTGCGGAAGCGAGTCTCTATGGCTACACCTTC. Its protein product is CSVVAEASLYGYTF. The full variable domain, its missing parts supplied by reference TRBV29-1 and TRBJ1-2, is SAVISQKPSRDICQRGTSLTIQCQVDSQVTMMFWYRQQPGQSLTLIATANQGSEATYESGFVIDKFPISRPNLTFSTLTVSNMSPEDSSIYLCSVVAEASLYGYTFGSGTRLTVV.

The genes are TRBV4-2 and TRBJ2-7; 8 bases are a match to TRBD2. The J segment lost 3 bases and the V segment lost 0 bases, leaving 7 bases of the junction unmatched. This CDR3 contains 16 residues. CDR1 and CDR2 from the germline V gene are LGHNA and YNFKEQ. CDR3 in DNA: TGTGCCAGCAGCCAAGATCGAGGGACTAGTATCTACGAGCAGTACTTC. Its translation is CASSQDRGTSIYEQYF.

The rearrangement joins TRBV5-8 to TRBJ2-1, with 11 bases matching TRBD2. V lost 4 bases to trimming and J lost 2 bases; unmatched junction nucleotides: 5. CDR3 length: 16 residues. Germline CDR1 is SGHTS and CDR2 is YDEGEE. CDR3 amino acids: CASSGGLAAAYNEQFF. CDR3 sequence (DNA): TGTGCCAGCAGCGGGGGACTAGCGGCGGCCTACAATGAGCAGTTCTTC.

The rearrangement joins TRBV29-1 to TRBJ2-1, with 11 nucleotides matching TRBD2. This CDR3 contains 15 residues. The germline V gene encodes CDR1 SQVTM and CDR2 ANQGSEA. The ends lost 7 bases at V and 7 bases at J; junction bases unmatched: 12. The CDR3 spells CSAPLLAGDSNEQFF. DNA of the CDR3: TGCAGCGCACCCCTACTAGCGGGAGATTCGAATGAGCAGTTCTTC.

The V gene is TRBV7-2, the J gene TRBJ2-2; 9 bases agree with TRBD2. Germline CDR1 is SGHTA and CDR2 is FQGNSA. This CDR3 region has 19 residues. Unmatched junction bases numbered 13, after V lost 1 base and J lost 4 bases. The CDR3 here is CASSLVGLAGRLGTGELFF. The CDR3 nucleotides read TGTGCCAGCAGCTTAGTCGGTCTAGCGGGAAGGTTGGGCACCGGGGAGCTGTTTTTT.

This chain uses TRBV4-1 with TRBJ2-7, with TRBD2 matching 10 bases. Germline V gives CDR1 MGHRA, CDR2 YSYEKL. J gave up 13 bases and V 1 base, and 10 bases lay outside the gene matches. This CDR3 has 14 amino acids. The CDR3 spells CASSQVLAGGSVYF. In DNA form, the CDR3 reads TGCGCCAGCAGCCAAGTGTTAGCGGGAGGATCCGTCTACTTC.

The chain carries TRBV5-1 and TRBJ2-3; TRBD1 matches 8 bases. This CDR3 region has 14 residues. V lost 3 bases, J lost 1 base, and 1 base stayed unmatched. CDR1 is SGHRS, CDR2 YFSETQ, per germline. CDR3 in DNA: TGCGCCAGCAGCTCACAGGGGGGCACAGATACGCAGTATTTT. Translated: CASSSQGGTDTQYF.

This rearrangement joins TRBV7-2 to TRBJ2-3; the match to TRBD1 covers 10 bases. V lost 5 bases and J lost 5; bases outside the gene matches: 4. The CDR3 is made up of 14 amino acids. CDR1 and CDR2 from the germline V gene are SGHTA and FQGNSA. The CDR3 DNA reads TGTGCCAGCAGCACCCGGGACAGGGGAGATACGCAGTATTTT. Amino acids: CASSTRDRGDTQYF.

The V gene is TRBV15, the J gene TRBJ1-6; no clear D gene. The CDR3 spans 16 residues. The germline gives CDR1 LNHNV, CDR2 YYDKDF (reference sequence). V was cut by 1 base and J by 5 bases, with 12 bases left in between. CDR3 nucleotides: TGTGCCACCAGCAGAGGTTCGTTGGGGAATAATTCACCCCTCCACTTT. Translation: CATSRGSLGNNSPLHF.

This clone has only one observation. V is TRBV11-2 and J is TRBJ2-7; D not certain. The CDR3 loop spans 12 amino acids. The V and J ends lost 2 bases and 7 bases respectively, with 9 bases between them. Looked up from germline, CDR1 is SGHAT and CDR2 is FQNNGV. The CDR3, as DNA: TGTGCCAGCAGCTTACTCAAGAGAGAGCAGTACGTC. This sequence encodes CASSLLKREQYV.

The DNA for the CDR3 is TGTGCCAGCAGCTCTCACCGAGCCAATGAGCAGTTCTTC. Translated: CASSSHRANEQFF. This chain joins TRBV9 and TRBJ2-1; D gene uncertain. With 4 bases removed from V and 6 bases from J, the gap between germline ends came to 11 bases. Germline CDR1 is SGDLS and CDR2 is YYNGEE. The CDR3 spans 13 residues.

This chain joins TRBV4-3 and TRBJ2-3, with 9 positions matching TRBD1. CDR3 length: 15 amino acids. V was pared by 3 bases and J by 7 bases, with 8 bases of the junction left unmatched. The germline V gene has CDR1 LGHNA and CDR2 YSLEER. CDR3 sequence: CASSQGQGLENTQYF. The CDR3 nucleotides read TGCGCCAGCAGCCAGGGACAGGGCCTTGAGAATACGCAGTATTTT.

The chain is built from TRBV7-8 and TRBJ2-3; D ambiguous. From germline, CDR1 is SGHVS and CDR2 FQNEAQ. The ends were cut back, 1 base at V and 3 bases at J, with 5 bases in the middle. CDR3 length: 13 amino acids. CDR3 sequence: CASSLGRTDTQYF. CDR3 DNA: TGTGCCAGCAGCTTAGGGAGAACAGATACGCAGTATTTT.

The chain employs TRBV7-9 and TRBJ2-3, with TRBD2 identical over 7 bases. Germline CDR1 reads SEHNR; CDR2 reads FQNEAQ (reference sequence). J was trimmed by 3 bases and V by 5 bases; bases with no gene match: 14. This CDR3 is built from 17 residues. The CDR3, as DNA: TGTGCCAGCAGCCCCACAACTGCTAGCGGAGGGACAGATACGCAGTATTTT. Encoded protein: CASSPTTASGGTDTQYF.

The V call is TRBV5-1, the J call TRBJ2-3; D possibly matches TRBD1 or TRBD2 (5 bases each). Germline CDR1 is SGHRS and CDR2 is YFSETQ. V was pared by 0 bases and J by 2 bases, with 16 bases between. CDR3 length: 17 residues. CDR3 DNA sequence: TGCGCCAGCAGCTTGGGGGGACCGTCAATCAACACAGATACGCAGTATTTT. It translates to CASSLGGPSINTDTQYF. The complete variable domain, with remaining parts taken from reference TRBV5-1 and TRBJ2-3, reads KAGVTQTPRYLIKTRGQQVTLSCSPISGHRSVSWYQQTPGQGLQFLFEYFSETQRNKGNFPGRFSGRQFSNSRSEMNVSTLELGDSALYLCASSLGGPSINTDTQYFGPGTRLTVL.

The chain carries TRBV11-3 and TRBJ2-5, with 10 bases aligning to TRBD2. The CDR3 is made up of 15 amino acids. V trimming: 10 bases; J trimming: 1 base; junction bases outside the gene matches: 9. Germline V gene data show CDR1 as SGHNT and CDR2 as YENEEA. For the CDR3, the DNA is TGTGCCACCTATAGCGGGAGGAATACCCAAGAGACCCAGTACTTC. Translated, it gives CATYSGRNTQETQYF.

The rearrangement uses TRBV23-1 and TRBJ2-7, with 7 bases identical to TRBD1. TRBV23-1 is given ORF status, its function remaining uncertain. The CDR3 totals 15 residues. The J segment lost 1 base and the V segment lost 4 bases, leaving 7 bases of the junction unmatched. The CDR3 DNA is TGCGCCAGCAGTCCAAACAGGGGCCAATCCTACGAGCAGTACGTC. Protein: CASSPNRGQSYEQYV.